This TCR beta chain was captured in a study of T cells in Graves' hyperthyroidism and ophthalmopathy. Per germline, CDR1 GTSNPN and CDR2 SVGIG (reference sequence). The length of the CDR3 is 14 residues. V was pared by 8 bases and J by 0 bases, with 13 bases between. In its sample, this clonotype was seen a few times. The TCR beta CDR3 regions underwent amplification using RNA transcripts as the source. In the first-round RT-PCR of the TCR CDR3, the HTBI primer set was used. TCRdb reanalysed the multiplex PCR reads using MiXCR and keeps one entry per CDR3 protein. The data show under 200,000 distinct CDR3 sequences, less than 10% seen once.

The clonotype comes from a woman aged 18-29 years with Graves' hyperthyroidism that later progressed to Graves' ophthalmopathy. The chain joins TRBV30 to TRBJ2-2; TRBD2 might be the D (5 bases). The sample consisted of blood. The CDR3 loop is CALPRATNTGELFF. As DNA, the CDR3 is TGTGCCCTCCCGAGGGCAACGAACACCGGGGAGCTGTTTTTT.